This T cell receptor (beta chain) was sequenced in a study of cytomegalovirus exposure and HLA in healthy donors. The overall study: The study placed around 80% of its approximately 430 genotyped donors in the Caucasian-associated ancestry cluster.

Remarks on this clone: Its antigen remains unidentified.

The primer mix had 60 Vbeta and 13 Jbeta primers. The data were produced by immunoSEQ multiplex PCR, yet TCRdb's version contains in-frame clones alone and is incomplete. Here the sample table reports about 34,000 clones. The CDR3 is 11 residues long. Per the germline V gene, CDR1 is MNHNS and CDR2 is SASEGT. The J segment lost 8 bases and the V segment lost 5 bases, leaving 1 base of the junction unmatched. Whole-study findings and limits: In a later analysis, TCR beta V- and J-gene trimming showed a link to a missense DCLRE1C variant. One cluster of highly shared sequence variants probably arose as a sequencing artifact. The productive fraction for most TCR beta V segments was about 87% or about 30% in an earlier analysis.

V and J are TRBV6-1 and TRBJ1-1, with 8 nucleotides matching TRBD1. Specimen: PBMCs. The sequence was obtained from a woman aged 40 to 50 in good health and CMV-seropositive. CDR3 residues: CASSRTGEAFF. The CDR3 DNA reads as TGTGCCAGCAGTCGGACAGGGGAAGCTTTCTTT.